This record covers a single TCR beta chain. Its antigen remains unknown. At one of its ends the junction is not consistent with the germline gene, which may arise from a read error. The data derive from a study of cytomegalovirus exposure and HLA in healthy donors. For the study at large: Roughly 180 million T cells yielded fewer than 120 million unique TCR beta sequences in earlier analysis.

Study results and caveats: When analyzed later, the rates of TCR association showed variation by HLA locus, with DRB1 the most and HLA-C the fewest. Roughly even sequencing depth across donors was the assumption behind the presence/absence analyses.

13 Jbeta primers and 60 Vbeta primers were used for the PCR. Repertoires were generated with immunoSEQ multiplex PCR, while TCRdb's copy carries only in-frame clones and drops some. The profile shows fewer than 85,000 clones, approximately 70% of them singletons. Sequencing input: PBMCs. This TCR was sampled from a man aged 55 to 70 in good health and CMV-seropositive.

The CDR3 region has the DNA TGTGCCAGCAGCTTCGACTCCAATAATTCACCCCTCCACTTT. It yields the protein CASSFDSNNSPLHF. The rearrangement uses TRBV7-8 and TRBJ1-6; D uncertain. This CDR3 is 14 amino acids long. Germline V CDR1 and CDR2: SGHVS, FQNEAQ.